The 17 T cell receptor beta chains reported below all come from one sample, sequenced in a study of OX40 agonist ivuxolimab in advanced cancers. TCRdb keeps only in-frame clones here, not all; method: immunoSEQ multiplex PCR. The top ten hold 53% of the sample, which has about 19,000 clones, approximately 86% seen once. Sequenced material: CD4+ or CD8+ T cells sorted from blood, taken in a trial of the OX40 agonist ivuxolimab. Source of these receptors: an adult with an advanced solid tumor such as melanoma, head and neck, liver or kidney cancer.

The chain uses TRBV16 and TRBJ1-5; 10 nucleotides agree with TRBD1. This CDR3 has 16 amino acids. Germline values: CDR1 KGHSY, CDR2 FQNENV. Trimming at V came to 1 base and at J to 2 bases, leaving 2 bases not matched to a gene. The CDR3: CASSQWDRGRNQPQHF. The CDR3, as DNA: TGTGCCAGCAGCCAATGGGACAGGGGCCGCAATCAGCCCCAGCATTTT.

CDR3 residues: CASSIIRTGNTIYF. The CDR3 coding sequence is TGTGCCAGCAGTATAATTCGGACTGGAAACACCATATATTTT. The V call is TRBV28, the J call TRBJ1-3; D unresolved. Germline-derived CDR1 and CDR2 are MDHEN and SYDVKM. With 5 bases removed from V and 2 bases from J, the gap between germline ends came to 10 bases. The CDR3 extends over 14 amino acids.

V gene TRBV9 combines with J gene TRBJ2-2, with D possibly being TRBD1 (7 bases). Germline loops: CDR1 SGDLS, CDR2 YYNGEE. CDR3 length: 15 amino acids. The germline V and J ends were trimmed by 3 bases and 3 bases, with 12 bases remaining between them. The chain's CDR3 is CASSGGTDHTGELFF. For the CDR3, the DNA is TGTGCCAGCAGCGGCGGGACAGATCACACCGGGGAGCTGTTTTTT. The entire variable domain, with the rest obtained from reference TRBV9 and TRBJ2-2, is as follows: DSGVTQTPKHLITATGQRVTLRCSPRSGDLSVYWYQQSLDQGLQFLIQYYNGEERAKGNILERFSAQQFPDLHSELNLSSLELGDSALYFCASSGGTDHTGELFFGEGSRLTVL.

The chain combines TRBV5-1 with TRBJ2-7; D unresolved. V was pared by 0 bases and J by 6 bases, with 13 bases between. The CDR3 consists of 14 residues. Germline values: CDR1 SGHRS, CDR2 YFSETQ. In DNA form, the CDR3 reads TGCGCCAGCAGCTTGGAGGTCCCCTACGCCGAGCAGTACTTC. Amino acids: CASSLEVPYAEQYF. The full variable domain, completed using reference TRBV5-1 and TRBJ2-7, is KAGVTQTPRYLIKTRGQQVTLSCSPISGHRSVSWYQQTPGQGLQFLFEYFSETQRNKGNFPGRFSGRQFSNSRSEMNVSTLELGDSALYLCASSLEVPYAEQYFGPGTRLTVT.

The CDR3 nucleotides are TGTGCCAGCAGTGAATCTATTACAGGGAACACTGAAGCTTTCTTT. This sequence encodes CASSESITGNTEAFF. V is TRBV25-1 and J is TRBJ1-1; D may be TRBD1 (5 bases). Between the trimmed V and J ends, which lost 1 base and 1 base, there was a span of 10 bases. Germline V gives CDR1 MGHDK, CDR2 SYGVNS. This CDR3 spans 15 amino acids.

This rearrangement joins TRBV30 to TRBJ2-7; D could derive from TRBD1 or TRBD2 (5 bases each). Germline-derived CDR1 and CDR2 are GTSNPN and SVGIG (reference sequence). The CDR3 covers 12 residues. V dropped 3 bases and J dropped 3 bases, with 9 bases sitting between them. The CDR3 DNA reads TGTGCCTGGAGCGGGACGATCTACGAGCAGTACTTC. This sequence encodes CAWSGTIYEQYF. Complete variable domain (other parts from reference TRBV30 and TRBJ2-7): SQTIHQWPATLVQPVGSPLSLECTVEGTSNPNLYWYRQAAGRGLQLLFYSVGIGQISSEVPQNLSASRPQDRQFILSSKKLLLSDSGFYLCAWSGTIYEQYFGPGTRLTVT.

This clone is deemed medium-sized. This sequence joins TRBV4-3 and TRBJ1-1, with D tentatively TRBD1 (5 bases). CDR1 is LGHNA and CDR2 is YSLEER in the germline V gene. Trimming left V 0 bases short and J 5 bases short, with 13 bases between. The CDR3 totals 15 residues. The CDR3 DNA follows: TGCGCCAGCAGCCAAGATTATGTGTCAGGGACTGAAGCTTTCTTT. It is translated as CASSQDYVSGTEAFF.

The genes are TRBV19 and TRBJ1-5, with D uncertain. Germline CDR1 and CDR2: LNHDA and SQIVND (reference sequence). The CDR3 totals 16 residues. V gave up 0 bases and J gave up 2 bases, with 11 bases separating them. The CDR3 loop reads CASSIDALYGNQPQHF. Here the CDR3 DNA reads TGTGCCAGTAGTATAGATGCCCTTTACGGCAATCAGCCCCAGCATTTT. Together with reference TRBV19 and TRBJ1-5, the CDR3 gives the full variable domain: DGGITQSPKYLFRKEGQNVTLSCEQNLNHDAMYWYRQDPGQGLRLIYYSQIVNDFQKGDIAEGYSVSREKKESFPLTVTSAQKNPTAFYLCASSIDALYGNQPQHFGDGTRLSIL.

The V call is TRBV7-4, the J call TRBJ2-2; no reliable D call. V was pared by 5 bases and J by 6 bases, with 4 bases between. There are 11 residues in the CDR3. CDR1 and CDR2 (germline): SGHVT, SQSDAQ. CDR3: CASSPSGELFF. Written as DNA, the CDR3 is TGTGCCAGCAGCCCCTCCGGGGAGCTGTTTTTT.

For the CDR3, the DNA is TGTGCCAGCAGTTTATCGGCGGGGGGGCTTTACGAGCAGTACTTC. Translation: CASSLSAGGLYEQYF. The gene calls are TRBV27 and TRBJ2-7; 9 bases agree with TRBD2. Germline V lookup: CDR1 MNHEY, CDR2 SMNVEV (reference sequence). The CDR3 spans 15 residues. With 0 bases clipped from V and 4 bases from J, the junction kept 4 bases outside the gene matches.

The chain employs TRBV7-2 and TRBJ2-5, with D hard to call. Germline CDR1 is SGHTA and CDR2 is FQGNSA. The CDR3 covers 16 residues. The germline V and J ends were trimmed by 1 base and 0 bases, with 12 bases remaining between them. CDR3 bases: TGTGCCAGCAGCTTAGGGACCCAACCGAACCAAGAGACCCAGTACTTC. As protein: CASSLGTQPNQETQYF.

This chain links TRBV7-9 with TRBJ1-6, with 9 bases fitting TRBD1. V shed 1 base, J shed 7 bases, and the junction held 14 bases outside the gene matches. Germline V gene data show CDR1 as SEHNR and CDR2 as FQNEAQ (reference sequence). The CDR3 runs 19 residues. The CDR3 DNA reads TGTGCCAGCAGCTTAGTAGGACAGGGGTCAAGGGGAAAAAATTCACCCCTCCACTTT. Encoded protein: CASSLVGQGSRGKNSPLHF. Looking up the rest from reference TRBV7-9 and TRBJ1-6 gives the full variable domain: DTGVSQNPRHKITKRGQNVTFRCDPISEHNRLYWYRQTLGQGPEFLTYFQNEAQLEKSRLLSDRFSAERPKGSFSTLEIQRTEQGDSAMYLCASSLVGQGSRGKNSPLHFGNGTRLTVT.

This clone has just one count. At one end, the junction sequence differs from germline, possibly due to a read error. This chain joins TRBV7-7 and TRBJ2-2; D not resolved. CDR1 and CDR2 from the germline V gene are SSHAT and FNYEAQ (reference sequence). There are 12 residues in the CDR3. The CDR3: CASSLGTGELFF. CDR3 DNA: TGTGCTAGCAGCTTAGGTACCGGGGAGCTGTTTTTT.

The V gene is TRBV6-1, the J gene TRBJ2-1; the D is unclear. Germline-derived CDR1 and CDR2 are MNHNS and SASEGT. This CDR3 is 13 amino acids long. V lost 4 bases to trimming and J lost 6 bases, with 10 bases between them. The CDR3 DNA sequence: TGTGCCAGCAGTGGGCGGACCTTCAATGAGCAGTTCTTC. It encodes CASSGRTFNEQFF.

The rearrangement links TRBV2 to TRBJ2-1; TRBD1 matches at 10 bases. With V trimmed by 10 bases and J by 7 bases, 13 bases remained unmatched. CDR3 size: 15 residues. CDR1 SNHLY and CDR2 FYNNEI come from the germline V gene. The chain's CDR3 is CATISGDRGGNEQFF. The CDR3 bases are TGTGCCACCATCTCGGGGGACAGGGGTGGAAATGAGCAGTTCTTC.

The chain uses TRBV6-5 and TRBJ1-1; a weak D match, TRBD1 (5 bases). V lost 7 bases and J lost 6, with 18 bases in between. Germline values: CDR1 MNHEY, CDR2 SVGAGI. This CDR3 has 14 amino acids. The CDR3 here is CASKAGVWGAEAFF. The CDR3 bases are TGTGCCAGCAAGGCGGGGGTTTGGGGGGCTGAAGCTTTCTTT.

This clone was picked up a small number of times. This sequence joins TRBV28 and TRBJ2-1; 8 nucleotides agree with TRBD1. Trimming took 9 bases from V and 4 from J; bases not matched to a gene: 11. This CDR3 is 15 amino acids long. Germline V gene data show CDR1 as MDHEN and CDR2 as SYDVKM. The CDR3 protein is CASETGTGRYNEQFF. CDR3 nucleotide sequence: TGTGCCAGTGAAACCGGGACAGGTCGGTACAATGAGCAGTTCTTC.